The 5 T cell receptor beta chains below all came from one sample that was sequenced in a study of CD8+CD57+ T cells in acquired aplastic anemia. The patients chosen for sequencing had shown expansion of CD8+CD57+ cells (detected by flow cytometry). Genomic DNA served as template for TCR beta VDJ and CDR3 profiling. TCRdb passed the reads through MiXCR, listing each CDR3 protein once. The sample consists of approximately 190,000 distinct CDR3 sequences, less than 60% of them appearing once. Sequencing input: sorted CD4+, CD8+, or CD8+CD57+ T cells (not recorded which) from PBMCs. The receptors originated from a human donor with aplastic anemia.

This clonotype was seen repeatedly, ten times or more. V gene TRBV19 combines with J gene TRBJ1-5; TRBD1 aligns across 7 bases. Germline lookup yields CDR1 LNHDA and CDR2 SQIVND (reference sequence). The CDR3 has 13 residues. The ends lost 5 bases at V and 8 bases at J; junction bases unmatched: 6. CDR3 sequence: CASSRGGGEPQHF. The CDR3 coding sequence is TGTGCCAGTAGTCGAGGGGGCGGAGAGCCCCAGCATTTT.

The sample holds a few counts of this clonotype. The V call is TRBV3-1, the J call TRBJ2-5; 7 positions agree with TRBD2. CDR3 size: 17 residues. Trimming cost V 6 bases and J 1 base; bases outside gene matches: 14. Germline V gene sequence: CDR1 LGHDT, CDR2 YNNKEL (reference sequence). The CDR3 reads CASSPPVAGRGQETQYF. CDR3 nucleotide sequence: TGTGCCAGCAGTCCACCTGTGGCGGGGAGGGGCCAAGAGACCCAGTACTTC.

The rearrangement joins TRBV4-1 to TRBJ2-3; the D gene could be TRBD1 or TRBD2 (6 bases each). This CDR3 has 17 residues. Germline V CDR1 and CDR2: MGHRA, YSYEKL. Trimming took off 0 bases at V and 0 bases at J, with 13 bases between the two ends. The CDR3 nucleotides are TGCGCCAGCAGCCAAGATGGTCGGGGGACAAGCACAGATACGCAGTATTTT. Translation gives CASSQDGRGTSTDTQYF.

This chain uses TRBV25-1 with TRBJ2-1, with D perhaps matching TRBD1 (6 bases). The V and J ends lost 5 bases and 13 bases respectively, with 21 bases between them. This CDR3 contains 14 residues. Germline CDR1 MGHDK, CDR2 SYGVNS. The CDR3 DNA reads as TGTGCCAGCAGTTTACCAGGGGTCCCGAATCATCAGTTCTTC. This sequence encodes CASSLPGVPNHQFF.

V is TRBV24-1 and J is TRBJ2-1, with D possibly matching TRBD1 (7 bases). This CDR3 contains 12 residues. The ends were cut back, 5 bases at V and 10 bases at J, with 11 bases in the middle. Per germline, CDR1 KGHDR and CDR2 SFDVKD. The CDR3 region is CATSGAGGEQFF. The CDR3 DNA sequence: TGTGCCACCAGTGGGGCAGGGGGGGAGCAGTTCTTC.